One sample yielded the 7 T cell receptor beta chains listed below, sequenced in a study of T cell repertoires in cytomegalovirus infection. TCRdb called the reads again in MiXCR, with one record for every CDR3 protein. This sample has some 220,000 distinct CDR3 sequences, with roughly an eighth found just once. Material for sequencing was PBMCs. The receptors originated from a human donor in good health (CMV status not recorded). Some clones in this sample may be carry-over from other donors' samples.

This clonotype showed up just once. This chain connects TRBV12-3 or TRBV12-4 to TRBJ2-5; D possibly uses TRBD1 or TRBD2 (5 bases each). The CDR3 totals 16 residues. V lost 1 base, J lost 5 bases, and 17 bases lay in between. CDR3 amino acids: CASSLGVGEGMETQYF. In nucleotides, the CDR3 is TGTGCCAGCAGTTTAGGGGTCGGCGAGGGGATGGAGACCCAGTACTTC.

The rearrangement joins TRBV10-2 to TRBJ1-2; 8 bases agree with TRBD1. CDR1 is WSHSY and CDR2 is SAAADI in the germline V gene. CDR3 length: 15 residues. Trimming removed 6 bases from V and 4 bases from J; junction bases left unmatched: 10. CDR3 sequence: CASSAGTGHVYGYTF. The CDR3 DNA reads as TGCGCCAGCAGCGCCGGGACAGGCCACGTCTATGGCTACACCTTC.

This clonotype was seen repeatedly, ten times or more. CDR3 DNA sequence: TGTGCCAACGCCCCTCCAGGGGTGGCCTATGGCTACACCTTC. Translation gives CANAPPGVAYGYTF. This sequence joins TRBV28 and TRBJ1-2, with D perhaps TRBD1 (6 bases). Germline CDR1 reads MDHEN; CDR2 reads SYDVKM. The CDR3 has 14 residues. V lost 10 bases, J lost 4 bases, and 19 bases lay in between.

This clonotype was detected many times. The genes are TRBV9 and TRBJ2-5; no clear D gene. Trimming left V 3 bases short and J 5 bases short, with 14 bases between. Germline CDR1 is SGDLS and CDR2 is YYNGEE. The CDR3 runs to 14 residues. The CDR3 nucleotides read TGTGCCAGCAGCGCGGGCCACTCGAGGGAGACCCAGTACTTC. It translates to CASSAGHSRETQYF.

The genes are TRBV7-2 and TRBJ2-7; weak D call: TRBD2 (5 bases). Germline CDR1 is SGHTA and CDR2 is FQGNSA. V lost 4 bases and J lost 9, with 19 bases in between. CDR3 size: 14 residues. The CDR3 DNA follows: TGTGCCAGCAGCTGGTCCCCGGGGAATTTCGGGCAGTACTTC. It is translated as CASSWSPGNFGQYF. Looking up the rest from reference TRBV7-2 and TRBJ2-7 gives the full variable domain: GAGVSQSPSNKVTEKGKDVELRCDPISGHTALYWYRQSLGQGLEFLIYFQGNSAPDKSGLPSDRFSAERTGGSVSTLTIQRTQQEDSAVYLCASSWSPGNFGQYFGPGTRLTVT.

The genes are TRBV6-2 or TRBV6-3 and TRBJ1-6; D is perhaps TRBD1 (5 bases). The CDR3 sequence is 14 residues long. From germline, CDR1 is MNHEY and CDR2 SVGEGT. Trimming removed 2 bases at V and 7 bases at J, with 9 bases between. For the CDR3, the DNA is TGTGCCAGCAGTTACCCGACAGAAAATTCACCCCTCCACTTT. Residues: CASSYPTENSPLHF.

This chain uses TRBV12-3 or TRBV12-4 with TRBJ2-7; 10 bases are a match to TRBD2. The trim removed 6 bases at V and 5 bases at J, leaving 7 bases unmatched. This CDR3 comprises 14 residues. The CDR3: CASRPGLASHEQYF. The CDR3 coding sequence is TGTGCCAGCAGACCGGGACTAGCGTCCCACGAGCAGTACTTC.